These 8 T cell receptor beta chains share one sample of origin, sequenced in a study of OX40 agonist ivuxolimab in advanced cancers. The data were produced by immunoSEQ multiplex PCR, yet TCRdb's version contains in-frame clones alone and is incomplete. The sample records around 68,000 clones, roughly 85% being singletons. The specimen comprised CD4+ or CD8+ T cells sorted from blood, sampled in a trial of the OX40 agonist ivuxolimab. The source is an adult with an advanced solid tumor such as melanoma, head and neck, liver or kidney cancer.

This clone came up once. V gene TRBV5-4 combines with J gene TRBJ1-3, with D possibly being TRBD1 (5 bases). Germline CDR1 SGHNT, CDR2 YYREEE (reference sequence). CDR3 length: 15 residues. Trimming left V 6 bases short and J 0 bases short, with 13 bases between. Written as DNA, the CDR3 is TGTGCCAGCATGGTAGGAGGGGCCTCTGGAAACACCATATATTTT. This translates into CASMVGGASGNTIYF.

The chain has TRBV28 and TRBJ2-5; D gene unclear. The J call is uncertain, as TRBJ2-7 better fits the DNA end. Germline CDR1 reads MDHEN; CDR2 reads SYDVKM. This CDR3 is 17 amino acids long. The CDR3 sequence is CASSLNPRMAGSYEQYF. In DNA form, the CDR3 reads TGTGCCAGCAGTTTAAACCCGAGGATGGCCGGCTCCTACGAGCAGTACTTC.

The V and J genes are TRBV7-9 and TRBJ2-1, with D possibly TRBD2 on 5 matching bases. Germline V gene sequence: CDR1 SEHNR, CDR2 FQNEAQ (reference sequence). This CDR3 is built from 16 residues. Trimming cost V 5 bases and J 2 bases, with 16 bases left between them. CDR3 coding DNA: TGTGCCAGCAGCCAAGCCCGAGGGCTAACCTACAATGAGCAGTTCTTC. Translation gives CASSQARGLTYNEQFF.

The chain joins TRBV5-4 to TRBJ1-2; D is uncertain. The CDR3 is 14 amino acids. Germline loops: CDR1 SGHNT, CDR2 YYREEE (reference sequence). V was cut by 0 bases and J by 5 bases, with 11 bases left in between. The CDR3 spells CASSLEIAGYGYTF. The CDR3 DNA reads as TGTGCCAGCAGCTTGGAGATTGCCGGATATGGCTACACCTTC.

The rearrangement uses TRBV6-5 and TRBJ2-1, with 7 bases fitting TRBD2. Trimming removed 6 bases from V and 6 bases from J; junction bases left unmatched: 11. CDR1 MNHEY and CDR2 SVGAGI come from the germline V gene. The CDR3 loop spans 15 amino acids. CDR3 residues: CASSSIGLGSNEQFF. For the CDR3, the DNA is TGTGCCAGCAGCTCAATTGGACTAGGAAGCAATGAGCAGTTCTTC.

The rearrangement uses TRBV11-2 and TRBJ1-4, with a weak D call TRBD1 (5 bases). With 4 bases removed from V and 7 bases from J, the gap between germline ends came to 16 bases. CDR3 size: 15 residues. The germline V gene encodes CDR1 SGHAT and CDR2 FQNNGV. In DNA, the CDR3 is TGTGCCAGCAGCTCTTGGGACGGGGTGGGTGAAAAACTGTTTTTT. Residues: CASSSWDGVGEKLFF.

The chain couples TRBV5-6 to TRBJ2-7; possible D gene TRBD2, 6 bases. Germline lookup yields CDR1 SGHDT and CDR2 YYEEEE. CDR3 length: 17 amino acids. The ends were cut back, 1 base at V and 6 bases at J, with 23 bases in the middle. Here the CDR3 reads CASSLIGREFLLAEQYF. DNA for the CDR3: TGTGCCAGCAGCTTGATAGGGCGGGAATTCCTCTTGGCCGAGCAGTACTTC. Supplemented by reference TRBV5-6 and TRBJ2-7, the full variable domain reads DAGVTQSPTHLIKTRGQQVTLRCSPKSGHDTVSWYQQALGQGPQFIFQYYEEEERQRGNFPDRFSGHQFPNYSSELNVNALLLGDSALYLCASSLIGREFLLAEQYFGPGTRLTVT.

The gene calls are TRBV7-2 and TRBJ2-2; 9 positions match TRBD2. Losses at the gene ends were 1 base for V and 4 bases for J; bases not matched to a gene: 4. Germline CDR1 SGHTA, CDR2 FQGNSA. The CDR3 sequence is 16 residues long. CDR3: CASSLDPSGITGELFF. The CDR3 DNA sequence: TGTGCCAGCAGCTTAGACCCTAGCGGGATCACCGGGGAGCTGTTTTTT. The full variable domain, with the rest looked up from reference TRBV7-2 and TRBJ2-2, is GAGVSQSPSNKVTEKGKDVELRCDPISGHTALYWYRQSLGQGLEFLIYFQGNSAPDKSGLPSDRFSAERTGGSVSTLTIQRTQQEDSAVYLCASSLDPSGITGELFFGEGSRLTVL.